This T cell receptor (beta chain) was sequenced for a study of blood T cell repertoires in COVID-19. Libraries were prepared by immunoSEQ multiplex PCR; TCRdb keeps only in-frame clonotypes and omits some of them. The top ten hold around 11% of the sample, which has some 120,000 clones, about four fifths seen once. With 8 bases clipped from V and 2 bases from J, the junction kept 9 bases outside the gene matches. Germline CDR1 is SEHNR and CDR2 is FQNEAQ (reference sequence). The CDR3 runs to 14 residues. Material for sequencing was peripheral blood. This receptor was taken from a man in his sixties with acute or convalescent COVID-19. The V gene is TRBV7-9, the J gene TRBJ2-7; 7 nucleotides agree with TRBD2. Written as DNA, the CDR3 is TGTGCCAGCGGGTTTAGCGGGTTCCCCTACGAGCAGTACTTC. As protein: CASGFSGFPYEQYF.